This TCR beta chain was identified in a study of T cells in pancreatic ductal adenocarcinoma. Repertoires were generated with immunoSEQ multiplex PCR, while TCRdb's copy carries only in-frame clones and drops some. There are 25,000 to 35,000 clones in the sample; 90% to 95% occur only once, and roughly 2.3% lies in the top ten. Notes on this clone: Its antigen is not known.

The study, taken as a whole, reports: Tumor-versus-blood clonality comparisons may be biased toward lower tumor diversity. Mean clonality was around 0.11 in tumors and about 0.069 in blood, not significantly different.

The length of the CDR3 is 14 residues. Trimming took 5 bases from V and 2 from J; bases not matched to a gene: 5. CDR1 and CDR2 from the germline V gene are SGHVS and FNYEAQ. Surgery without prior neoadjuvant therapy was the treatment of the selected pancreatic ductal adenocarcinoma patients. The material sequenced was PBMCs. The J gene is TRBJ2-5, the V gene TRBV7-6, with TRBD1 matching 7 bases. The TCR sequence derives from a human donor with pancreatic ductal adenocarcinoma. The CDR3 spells CASSRRTGQETQYF. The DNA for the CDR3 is TGTGCCAGCAGCCGTCGGACAGGTCAAGAGACCCAGTACTTC.